This entry lists 29 T cell receptor beta chains sequenced from one sample in a study of blood T cell repertoires in COVID-19 (dated by TCRdb to the early 2020s). The library was generated by the immunoSEQ multiplex PCR assay. TCRdb mirrors the immuneACCESS table, restricted to in-frame sequences. Some clones are absent from its copies; in checked studies, under half trace to an unresolved V gene, and the reason for the others is unknown. Here the sample has 180,000 or so clones; approximately 87% occur a single time. The ten largest clonotypes hold about 4% of the sample. Sequencing was performed on peripheral blood. These receptors all come from a man between 18 and 29 years old with active or convalescent COVID-19.

This sequence joins TRBV20-1 and TRBJ2-1; 10 bases align to TRBD2. This CDR3 region has 15 residues. In germline, CDR1 is DFQATT, CDR2 SNEGSKA (reference sequence). The V segment lost 3 bases and the J segment 8 bases; nucleotides outside the gene matches: 10. DNA for the CDR3: TGCAGTGCTAGTGACCCGGGACTAGCGACCGATGAGCAGTTCTTC. This gives the protein CSASDPGLATDEQFF.

This clone was detected once. The chain carries TRBV29-1 and TRBJ1-1; unclear D gene. Trimming removed 5 bases from V and 0 bases from J, with 10 bases in between. Germline V gene data show CDR1 as SQVTM and CDR2 as ANQGSEA. This CDR3 is 13 amino acids long. CDR3 DNA: TGCAGCGTTACGGCAGCGATGAACACTGAAGCTTTCTTT. As protein: CSVTAAMNTEAFF.

The chain uses TRBV3-1 (or the pseudogene TRBV3-2) and TRBJ1-1, with 10 bases aligning to TRBD1. The CDR3 has 14 residues. Germline V CDR1 and CDR2: LGHDT, YNNKEL (reference sequence). The J segment lost 4 bases and the V segment lost 4 bases, leaving 3 bases of the junction unmatched. CDR3 DNA: TGTGCCAGCAGCCTTCGACAGGGGGCCACTGAAGCTTTCTTT. This codes for CASSLRQGATEAFF.

The chain uses TRBV5-1 and TRBJ2-7; 9 bases line up with TRBD1. The CDR3 extends over 13 amino acids. Germline V lookup: CDR1 SGHRS, CDR2 YFSETQ. With 4 bases clipped from V and 2 bases from J, the junction kept 1 base outside the gene matches. The CDR3 DNA sequence: TGCGCCAGCAGCCGGGACAGGGCCTACGAGCAGTACTTC. It specifies CASSRDRAYEQYF.

V is TRBV7-2 and J is TRBJ1-5; maybe TRBD1 (5 bases). V was cut by 5 bases and J by 2 bases, with 13 bases left in between. CDR3 length: 15 amino acids. Germline CDR1 SGHTA, CDR2 FQGNSA. The CDR3 here is CASSRGTLGNQPQHF. CDR3 DNA sequence: TGTGCCAGCAGCCGCGGGACTCTCGGCAATCAGCCCCAGCATTTT.

This clone appeared once. The chain employs TRBV9 and TRBJ1-2, with D hard to call. Germline assignment: CDR1 SGDLS and CDR2 YYNGEE. The CDR3 contains 14 residues. The V end was cut by 3 bases, the J end by 6 bases, with 15 bases between. The CDR3 loop reads CASSGRGGIHGYTF. DNA for the CDR3: TGTGCCAGCAGCGGCCGCGGAGGGATCCATGGCTACACCTTC.

V usage is TRBV29-1 and J usage is TRBJ1-2; 12 bases agree with TRBD1. CDR1 SQVTM and CDR2 ANQGSEA come from the germline V gene. The CDR3 extends over 15 amino acids. Unmatched junction bases numbered 12, after V lost 7 bases and J lost 6 bases. The CDR3: CSAGTGGELGNGYTF. CDR3 in DNA: TGCAGCGCTGGGACAGGGGGCGAGTTAGGTAATGGCTACACCTTC.

This clone was observed once. This chain links TRBV6-5 with TRBJ2-5; 8 bases fit TRBD1. This CDR3 has 14 amino acids. Germline V gene sequence: CDR1 MNHEY, CDR2 SVGAGI. With 6 bases clipped from V and 1 base from J, the junction kept 4 bases outside the gene matches. CDR3 sequence reads: CASRTGTGQETQYF. In DNA form, the CDR3 reads TGTGCCAGCAGAACCGGGACAGGCCAAGAGACCCAGTACTTC.

This clone was detected a few times. The chain carries TRBV7-2 and TRBJ2-5; possible D gene TRBD2, 6 bases. Germline values: CDR1 SGHTA, CDR2 FQGNSA. The CDR3 length is 13 residues. The V gene lost 3 bases and the J gene lost 2 bases, with 7 bases spanning the gap. DNA for the CDR3: TGTGCCAGCAGCTTGAGCGGGCAAGAGACCCAGTACTTC. It translates to CASSLSGQETQYF.

CDR3 sequence: CASSLYQEPVSSGNTIYF. In nucleotides, the CDR3 is TGTGCCAGCTCACTTTATCAGGAACCAGTCTCCTCTGGAAACACCATATATTTT. The chain recombines TRBV18 with TRBJ1-3, with D unclear. Trimming pared 4 bases from V and 0 bases from J, leaving 19 bases between. This CDR3 spans 18 amino acids. Germline V lookup: CDR1 KGHSH, CDR2 LQKENI.

The CDR3 spells CASSPVGGSTDTQYF. CDR3 nucleotides: TGTGCCAGCAGCCCCGTCGGGGGTAGCACAGATACGCAGTATTTT. The chain joins TRBV7-6 to TRBJ2-3, with TRBD2 as a possible D gene (6 bases). Germline-derived CDR1 and CDR2 are SGHVS and FNYEAQ. CDR3 length: 15 amino acids. V was pared by 5 bases and J by 0 bases, with 12 bases between.

This rearrangement joins TRBV27 to TRBJ1-2; 7 positions match TRBD1. The germline V gene encodes CDR1 MNHEY and CDR2 SMNVEV (reference sequence). The CDR3 is 15 residues long. Losses at the gene ends were 6 bases for V and 5 bases for J; bases not matched to a gene: 12. This CDR3 is CASSGGQANFYGYTF. The DNA for the CDR3 is TGTGCCAGCAGCGGAGGACAGGCGAACTTTTATGGCTACACCTTC.

The rearrangement joins TRBV19 to TRBJ1-4; D perhaps matches TRBD1 (6 bases). CDR1 LNHDA and CDR2 SQIVND come from the germline V gene (reference sequence). The CDR3 loop spans 16 amino acids. Trimming cost V 5 bases and J 8 bases, with 21 bases left between them. The CDR3 DNA is TGTGCCAGTAGTCTCCCCTTCGGACAGAATGTGGAAAAACTGTTTTTT. This encodes CASSLPFGQNVEKLFF.

The CDR3 loop is CASSIRGRALVITYNEQFF. CDR3 bases: TGTGCCAGTAGTATACGCGGGAGGGCCCTCGTGATAACGTACAATGAGCAGTTCTTC. The chain uses TRBV19 and TRBJ2-1, with 9 bases that match TRBD2. With 2 bases clipped from V and 4 bases from J, the junction kept 15 bases outside the gene matches. The CDR3 extends over 19 amino acids. Looked up from germline, CDR1 is LNHDA and CDR2 is SQIVND (reference sequence).

The J gene is TRBJ2-1, the V gene TRBV3-1 (or the pseudogene TRBV3-2); D is possibly TRBD2 (7 bases). The CDR3 loop spans 16 amino acids. Looked up from germline, CDR1 is LGHDT and CDR2 is YNNKEL (reference sequence). Trimming took 5 bases from V and 3 from J, leaving 17 bases between them. The CDR3 DNA is TGTGCCAGCAGCGGGGGGGGGCCTAGCATCTACAATGAGCAGTTCTTC. Translation gives CASSGGGPSIYNEQFF.

This sequence joins TRBV18 and TRBJ1-2, with TRBD1 matching 7 bases. The CDR3 is 18 amino acids. The germline CDR1 and CDR2 sequences are KGHSH and LQKENI. V gave up 3 bases and J gave up 0 bases; unmatched junction bases: 13. The CDR3 bases are TGTGCCAGCTCACCCTTAGGAACGAACAGGGGCTCTAACTATGGCTACACCTTC. It yields the protein CASSPLGTNRGSNYGYTF.

V usage is TRBV5-6 and J usage is TRBJ2-3, with D unclear. The germline gives CDR1 SGHDT, CDR2 YYEEEE. The CDR3 spans 14 residues. Between the trimmed V and J ends, which lost 2 bases and 2 bases, there was a span of 9 bases. Here the CDR3 DNA reads TGTGCCAGCAGCTTTCAGGATTCCACAGATACGCAGTATTTT. Amino acid sequence: CASSFQDSTDTQYF.

The sample holds one count of this clone. The gene calls are TRBV10-1 and TRBJ2-3, with a tentative D call TRBD1 (5 bases). The germline CDR1 and CDR2 sequences are WNHNN and SYGVQD (reference sequence). V was cut by 2 bases and J by 15 bases, with 15 bases left in between. The CDR3 has 12 amino acids. CDR3 DNA: TGCGCCAGCAGTGAGGGGGCCCACCAAGAATATTTT. Translated: CASSEGAHQEYF.

The genes are TRBV2 and TRBJ1-2; tentative D call: TRBD1 (6 bases). This CDR3 has 16 residues. Trimming stripped 7 bases from V and 0 bases from J, with 18 bases between. Germline V gene data show CDR1 as SNHLY and CDR2 as FYNNEI. The CDR3 nucleotides are TGTGCCAGCATAACACAGGGAGAAGGGGCTAACTATGGCTACACCTTC. Amino acid sequence: CASITQGEGANYGYTF.

The chain links TRBV6-5 to TRBJ2-7, with D unclear. The CDR3 has 15 residues. The ends were cut back, 6 bases at V and 3 bases at J, with 18 bases in the middle. Germline CDR1 and CDR2: MNHEY and SVGAGI. The CDR3 loop reads CASRKQHGINYEQYF. The DNA for the CDR3 is TGTGCCAGCAGGAAACAGCACGGTATTAACTACGAGCAGTACTTC.

V and J are TRBV28 and TRBJ2-1; TRBD2 is a possible D gene (7 bases). This CDR3 contains 13 residues. Trimming stripped 8 bases from V and 3 bases from J, with 11 bases between. Germline V CDR1 and CDR2: MDHEN, SYDVKM. Written as DNA, the CDR3 is TGTGCCAGCGGGGGGGGCGACTACAATGAGCAGTTCTTC. As protein: CASGGGDYNEQFF.

J is TRBJ2-7 and V is TRBV15, with 8 bases aligning to TRBD2. V trimming: 1 base; J trimming: 2 bases; junction bases outside the gene matches: 4. The CDR3 contains 15 residues. Germline V gene data show CDR1 as LNHNV and CDR2 as YYDKDF (reference sequence). Here the CDR3 DNA reads TGTGCCACCAGCAGAGGTGGTAGCGGGGCCTACGAGCAGTACGTC. As protein: CATSRGGSGAYEQYV.

The J gene is TRBJ1-1, the V gene TRBV9; D is possibly TRBD1 (5 bases). The CDR3 runs to 13 residues. V was pared by 4 bases and J by 3 bases, with 10 bases between. Germline CDR1 is SGDLS and CDR2 is YYNGEE. CDR3 protein: CASSKQVHTEAFF. DNA for the CDR3: TGTGCCAGCAGCAAACAGGTGCACACTGAAGCTTTCTTT.

The chain links TRBV27 to TRBJ2-5; TRBD1 aligns across 8 bases. The CDR3 extends over 16 amino acids. From germline, CDR1 is MNHEY and CDR2 SMNVEV (reference sequence). Trimming took 6 bases from V and 3 from J; bases not matched to a gene: 12. DNA of the CDR3: TGTGCCAGCAGGGAACTCCTATCGGACAGGGAAGAGACCCAGTACTTC. It encodes CASRELLSDREETQYF.

The rearrangement uses TRBV30 and TRBJ2-7; 8 nucleotides agree with TRBD1. Germline CDR1 reads GTSNPN; CDR2 reads SVGIG (reference sequence). This CDR3 has 15 residues. V lost 3 bases to trimming and J lost 1 base; unmatched junction nucleotides: 8. CDR3 sequence: CAWRRQGSLSYEQYF. In DNA form, the CDR3 reads TGTGCCTGGAGAAGACAGGGGTCCCTATCCTACGAGCAGTACTTC.

This clone was found a few times. This sequence joins TRBV18 and TRBJ1-1; weak D call: TRBD1 (6 bases). The CDR3 has 16 residues. Germline-derived CDR1 and CDR2 are KGHSH and LQKENI. Trimming stripped 3 bases from V and 0 bases from J, with 14 bases between. CDR3 sequence: CASSPGADTMNTEAFF. The CDR3 bases are TGTGCCAGCTCACCGGGGGCCGATACCATGAACACTGAAGCTTTCTTT.

This clone was observed a few times. This CDR3 reads CASGAGGARDGYTF. The CDR3 DNA reads TGTGCCAGCGGAGCAGGGGGAGCGAGGGACGGCTACACCTTC. The chain recombines TRBV28 with TRBJ1-2; TRBD1 matches 7 bases. Looked up from germline, CDR1 is MDHEN and CDR2 is SYDVKM. V dropped 8 bases and J dropped 8; count of bases not matched to a gene: 14. The CDR3 is 14 residues long.

The V gene is TRBV5-6, the J gene TRBJ1-2; 8 nucleotides align to TRBD1. The junction had 8 bases not matched to a gene; V was cut back by 5 bases and J by 8 bases. This CDR3 has 13 residues. Germline CDR1 reads SGHDT; CDR2 reads YYEEEE. CDR3 in DNA: TGTGCCAGCAGGTACCAGGGGGCAGGAGGCTACACCTTC. This gives the protein CASRYQGAGGYTF.

The rearrangement joins TRBV9 to TRBJ2-7; D is perhaps TRBD2 (5 bases). The V end was cut by 3 bases, the J end by 0 bases, with 16 bases between. The CDR3 consists of 16 residues. Germline loops: CDR1 SGDLS, CDR2 YYNGEE. The CDR3 coding sequence is TGTGCCAGCAGCGAGGGAGTAACATCCGTCTCCTACGAGCAGTACGTC. Amino acid sequence: CASSEGVTSVSYEQYV.